This entry concerns a single T cell receptor beta chain. The data derive from a study of CD8 T cells in Susac syndrome. Reverse transcription used roughly 0.45 to 1 ug RNA and random hexamers. TCRdb re-called the immunoSEQ multiplex PCR reads through MiXCR, storing one row per CDR3 protein. The sample holds around 130,000 distinct CDR3 sequences, around nine tenths seen once. The origin of this receptor is a human donor with multiple sclerosis. The sample was CD8+ T cells from PBMCs.

In DNA form, the CDR3 reads TGCGCCAGCAGCCAAGCGTGGGGTGAGAACACTGAAGCTTTCTTT. Its protein product is CASSQAWGENTEAFF. The chain links TRBV4-1 to TRBJ1-1; no firm D call. Trimming removed 1 base from V and 1 base from J, with 10 bases in between. The CDR3 sequence is 15 residues long. Germline assignment: CDR1 MGHRA and CDR2 YSYEKL.